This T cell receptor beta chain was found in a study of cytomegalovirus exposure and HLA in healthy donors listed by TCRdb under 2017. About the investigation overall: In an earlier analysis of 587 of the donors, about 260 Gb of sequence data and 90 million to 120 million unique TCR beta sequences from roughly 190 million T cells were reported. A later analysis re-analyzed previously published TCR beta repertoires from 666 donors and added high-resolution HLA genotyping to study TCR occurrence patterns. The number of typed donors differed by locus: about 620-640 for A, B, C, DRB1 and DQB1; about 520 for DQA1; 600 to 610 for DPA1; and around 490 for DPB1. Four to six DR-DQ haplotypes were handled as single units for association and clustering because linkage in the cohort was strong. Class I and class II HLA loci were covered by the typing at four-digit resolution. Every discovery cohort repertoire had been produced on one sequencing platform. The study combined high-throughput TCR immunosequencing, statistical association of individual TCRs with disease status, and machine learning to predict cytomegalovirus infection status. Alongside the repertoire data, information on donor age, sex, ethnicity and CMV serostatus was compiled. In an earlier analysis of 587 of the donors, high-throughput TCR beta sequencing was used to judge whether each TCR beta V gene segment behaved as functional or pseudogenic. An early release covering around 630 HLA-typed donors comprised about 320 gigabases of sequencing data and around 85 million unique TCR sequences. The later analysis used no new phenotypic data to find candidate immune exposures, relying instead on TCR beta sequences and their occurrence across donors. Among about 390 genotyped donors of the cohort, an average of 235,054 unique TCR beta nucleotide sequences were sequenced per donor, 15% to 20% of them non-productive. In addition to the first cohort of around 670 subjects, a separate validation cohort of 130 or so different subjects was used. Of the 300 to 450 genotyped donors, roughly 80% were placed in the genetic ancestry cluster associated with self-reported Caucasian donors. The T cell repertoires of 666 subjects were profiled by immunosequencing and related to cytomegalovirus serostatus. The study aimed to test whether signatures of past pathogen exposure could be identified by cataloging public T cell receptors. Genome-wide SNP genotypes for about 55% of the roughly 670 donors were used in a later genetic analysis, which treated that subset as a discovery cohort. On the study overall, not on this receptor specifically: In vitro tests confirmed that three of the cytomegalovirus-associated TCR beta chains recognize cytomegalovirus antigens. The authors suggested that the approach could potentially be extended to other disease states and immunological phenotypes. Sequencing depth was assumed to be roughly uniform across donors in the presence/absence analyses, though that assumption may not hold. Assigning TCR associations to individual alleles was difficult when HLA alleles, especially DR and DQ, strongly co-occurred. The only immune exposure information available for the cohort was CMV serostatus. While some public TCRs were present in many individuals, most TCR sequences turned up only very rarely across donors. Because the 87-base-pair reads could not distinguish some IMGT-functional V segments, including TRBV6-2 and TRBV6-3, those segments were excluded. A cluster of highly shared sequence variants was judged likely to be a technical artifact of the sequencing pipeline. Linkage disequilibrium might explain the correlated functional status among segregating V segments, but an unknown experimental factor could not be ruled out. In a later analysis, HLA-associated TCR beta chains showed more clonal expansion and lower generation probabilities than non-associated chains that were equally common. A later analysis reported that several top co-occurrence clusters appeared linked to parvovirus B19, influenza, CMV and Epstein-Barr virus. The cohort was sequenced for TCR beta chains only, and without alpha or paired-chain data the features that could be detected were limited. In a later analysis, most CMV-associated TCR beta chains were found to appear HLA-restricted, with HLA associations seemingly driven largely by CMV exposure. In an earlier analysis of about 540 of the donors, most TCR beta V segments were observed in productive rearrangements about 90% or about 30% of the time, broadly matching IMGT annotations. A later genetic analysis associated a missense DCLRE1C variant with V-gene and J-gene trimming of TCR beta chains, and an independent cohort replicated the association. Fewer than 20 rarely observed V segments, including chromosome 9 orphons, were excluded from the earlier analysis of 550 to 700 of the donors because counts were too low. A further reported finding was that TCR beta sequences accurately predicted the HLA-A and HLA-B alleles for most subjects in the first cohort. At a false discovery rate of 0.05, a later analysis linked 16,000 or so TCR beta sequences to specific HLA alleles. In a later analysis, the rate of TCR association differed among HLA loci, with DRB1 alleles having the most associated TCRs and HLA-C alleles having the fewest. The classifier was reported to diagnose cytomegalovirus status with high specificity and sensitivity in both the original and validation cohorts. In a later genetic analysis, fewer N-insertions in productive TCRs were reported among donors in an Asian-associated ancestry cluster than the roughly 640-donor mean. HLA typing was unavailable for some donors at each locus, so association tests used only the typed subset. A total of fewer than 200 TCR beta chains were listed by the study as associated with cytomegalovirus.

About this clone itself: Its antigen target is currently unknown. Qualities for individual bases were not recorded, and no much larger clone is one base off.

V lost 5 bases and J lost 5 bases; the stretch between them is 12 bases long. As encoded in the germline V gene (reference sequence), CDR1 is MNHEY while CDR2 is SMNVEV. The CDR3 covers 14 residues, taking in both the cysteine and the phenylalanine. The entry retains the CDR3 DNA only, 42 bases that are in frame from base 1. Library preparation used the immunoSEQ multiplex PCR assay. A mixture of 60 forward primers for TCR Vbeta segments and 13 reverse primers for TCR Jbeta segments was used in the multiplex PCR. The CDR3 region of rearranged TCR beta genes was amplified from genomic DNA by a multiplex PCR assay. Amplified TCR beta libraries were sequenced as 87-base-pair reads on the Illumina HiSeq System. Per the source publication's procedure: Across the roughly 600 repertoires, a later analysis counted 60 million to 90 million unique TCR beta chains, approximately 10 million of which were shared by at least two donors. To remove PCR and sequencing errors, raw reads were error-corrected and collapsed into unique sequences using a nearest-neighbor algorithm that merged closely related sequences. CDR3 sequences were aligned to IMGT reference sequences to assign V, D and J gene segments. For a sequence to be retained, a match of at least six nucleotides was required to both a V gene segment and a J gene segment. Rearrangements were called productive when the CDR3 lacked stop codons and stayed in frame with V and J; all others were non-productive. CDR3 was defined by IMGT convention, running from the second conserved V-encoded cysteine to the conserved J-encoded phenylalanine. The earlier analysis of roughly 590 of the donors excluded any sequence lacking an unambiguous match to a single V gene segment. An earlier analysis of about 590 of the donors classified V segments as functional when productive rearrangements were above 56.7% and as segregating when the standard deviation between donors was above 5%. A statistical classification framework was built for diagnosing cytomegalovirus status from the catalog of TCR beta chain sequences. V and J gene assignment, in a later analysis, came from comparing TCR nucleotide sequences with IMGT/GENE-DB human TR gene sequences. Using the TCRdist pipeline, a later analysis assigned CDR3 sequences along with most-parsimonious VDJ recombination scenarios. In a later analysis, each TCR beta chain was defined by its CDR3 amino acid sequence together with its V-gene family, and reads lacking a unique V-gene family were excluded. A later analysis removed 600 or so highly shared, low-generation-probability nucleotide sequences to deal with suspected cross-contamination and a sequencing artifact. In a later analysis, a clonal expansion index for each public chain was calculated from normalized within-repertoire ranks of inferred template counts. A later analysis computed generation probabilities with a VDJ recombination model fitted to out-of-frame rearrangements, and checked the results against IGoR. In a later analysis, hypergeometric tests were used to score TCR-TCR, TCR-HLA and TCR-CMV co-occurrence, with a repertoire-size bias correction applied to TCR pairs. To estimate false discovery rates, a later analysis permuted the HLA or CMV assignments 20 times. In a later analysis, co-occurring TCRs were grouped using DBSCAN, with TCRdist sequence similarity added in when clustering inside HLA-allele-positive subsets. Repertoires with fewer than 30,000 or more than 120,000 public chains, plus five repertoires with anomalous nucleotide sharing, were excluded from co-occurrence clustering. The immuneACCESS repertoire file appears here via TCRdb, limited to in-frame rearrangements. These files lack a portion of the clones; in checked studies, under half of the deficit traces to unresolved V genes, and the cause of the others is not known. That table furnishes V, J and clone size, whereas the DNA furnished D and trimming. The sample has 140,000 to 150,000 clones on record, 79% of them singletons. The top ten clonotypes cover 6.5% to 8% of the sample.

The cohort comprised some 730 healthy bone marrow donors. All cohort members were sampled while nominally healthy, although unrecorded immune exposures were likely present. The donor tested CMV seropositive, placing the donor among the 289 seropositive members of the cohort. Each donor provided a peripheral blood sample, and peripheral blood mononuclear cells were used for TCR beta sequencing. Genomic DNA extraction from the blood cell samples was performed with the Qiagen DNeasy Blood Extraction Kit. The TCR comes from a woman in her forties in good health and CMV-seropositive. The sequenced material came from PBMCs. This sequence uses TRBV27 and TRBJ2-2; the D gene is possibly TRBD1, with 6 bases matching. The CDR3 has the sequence CASSIQGLTGELFF. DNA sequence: TGTGCCAGCAGTATACAGGGTTTAACCGGGGAGCTGTTTTTT.